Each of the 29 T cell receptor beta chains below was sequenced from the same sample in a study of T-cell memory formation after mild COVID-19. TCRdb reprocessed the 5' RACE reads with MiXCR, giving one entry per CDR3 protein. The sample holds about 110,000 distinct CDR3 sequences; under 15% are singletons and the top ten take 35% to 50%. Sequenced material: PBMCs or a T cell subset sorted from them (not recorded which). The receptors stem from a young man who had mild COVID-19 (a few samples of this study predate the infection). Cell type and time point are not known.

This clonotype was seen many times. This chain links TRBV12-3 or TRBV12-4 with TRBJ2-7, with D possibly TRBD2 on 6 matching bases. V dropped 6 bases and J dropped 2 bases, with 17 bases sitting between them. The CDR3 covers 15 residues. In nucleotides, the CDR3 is TGTGCCAGCAGCCATCGGGGGATTCGAGCCTACGAGCAGTACTTC. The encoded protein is CASSHRGIRAYEQYF.

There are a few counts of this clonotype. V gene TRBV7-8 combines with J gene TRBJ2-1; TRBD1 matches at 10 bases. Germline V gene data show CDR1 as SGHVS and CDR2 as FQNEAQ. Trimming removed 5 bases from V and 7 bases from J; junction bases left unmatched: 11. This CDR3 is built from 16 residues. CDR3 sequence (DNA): TGTGCCAGCAGCAGTTTTCCGGGACAGGGGCTTAATGAGCAGTTCTTC. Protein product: CASSSFPGQGLNEQFF.

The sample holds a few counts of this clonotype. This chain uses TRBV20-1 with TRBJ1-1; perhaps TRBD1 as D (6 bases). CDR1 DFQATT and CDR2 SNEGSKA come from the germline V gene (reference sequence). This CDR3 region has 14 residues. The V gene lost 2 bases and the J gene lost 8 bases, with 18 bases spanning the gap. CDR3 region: CSARPLQGETEAFF. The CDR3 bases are TGCAGTGCTAGACCATTACAGGGAGAAACGGAAGCTTTCTTT.

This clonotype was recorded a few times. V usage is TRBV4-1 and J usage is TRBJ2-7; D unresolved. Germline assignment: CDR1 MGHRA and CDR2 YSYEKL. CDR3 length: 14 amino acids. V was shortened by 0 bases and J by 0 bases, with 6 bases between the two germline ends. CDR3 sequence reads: CASSQDVTSYEQYV. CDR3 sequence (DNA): TGCGCCAGCAGCCAAGATGTCACCTCCTACGAGCAGTACGTC.

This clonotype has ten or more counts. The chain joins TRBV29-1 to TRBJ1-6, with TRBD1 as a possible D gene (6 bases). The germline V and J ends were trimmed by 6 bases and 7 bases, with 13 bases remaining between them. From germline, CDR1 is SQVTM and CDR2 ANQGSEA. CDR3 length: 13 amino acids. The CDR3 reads CSVGADRNSPLHF. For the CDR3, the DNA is TGCAGCGTGGGGGCAGATAGAAATTCACCCCTCCACTTT.

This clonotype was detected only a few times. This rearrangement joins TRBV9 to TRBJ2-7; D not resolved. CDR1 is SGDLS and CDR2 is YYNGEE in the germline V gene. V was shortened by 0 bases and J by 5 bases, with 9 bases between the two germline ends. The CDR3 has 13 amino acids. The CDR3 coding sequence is TGTGCCAGCAGCGTAGGGTCTGCGGACGAGCAGTACTTC. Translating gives CASSVGSADEQYF.

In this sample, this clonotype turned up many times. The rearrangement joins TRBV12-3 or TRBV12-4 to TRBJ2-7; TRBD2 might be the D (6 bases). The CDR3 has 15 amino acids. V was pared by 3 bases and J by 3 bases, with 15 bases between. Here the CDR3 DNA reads TGTGCCAGCAGTTTCGGGGGAGACACGTTCTACGAGCAGTACTTC. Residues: CASSFGGDTFYEQYF.

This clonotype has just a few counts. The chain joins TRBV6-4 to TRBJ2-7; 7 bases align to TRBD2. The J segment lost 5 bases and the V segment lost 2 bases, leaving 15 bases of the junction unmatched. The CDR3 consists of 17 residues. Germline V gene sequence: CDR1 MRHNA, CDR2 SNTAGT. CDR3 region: CASSDRGEQGRRHEQYV. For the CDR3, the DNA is TGTGCCAGCAGTGACCGGGGGGAGCAGGGACGTCGGCACGAGCAGTACGTC.

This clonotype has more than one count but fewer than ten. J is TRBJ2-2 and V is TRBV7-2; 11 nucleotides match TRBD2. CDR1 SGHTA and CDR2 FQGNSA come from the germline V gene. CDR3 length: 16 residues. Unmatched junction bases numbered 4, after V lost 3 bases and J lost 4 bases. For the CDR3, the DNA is TGTGCCAGCAGCTTTAGACTAGCGGGGCGCACCGGGGAGCTGTTTTTT. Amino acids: CASSFRLAGRTGELFF.

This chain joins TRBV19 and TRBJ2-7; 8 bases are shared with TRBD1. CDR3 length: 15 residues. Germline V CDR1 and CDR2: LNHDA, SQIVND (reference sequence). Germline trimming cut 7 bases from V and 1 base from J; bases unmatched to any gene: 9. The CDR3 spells CASTGGTGPSYEQYF. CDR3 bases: TGTGCCAGTACCGGAGGGACAGGTCCGTCCTACGAGCAGTACTTC.

The CDR3 loop reads CASSPGTSNEQFF. As DNA, the CDR3 is TGTGCCAGCAGCCCCGGGACCTCAAATGAGCAGTTCTTC. The chain is built from TRBV7-9 and TRBJ2-1; perhaps D is TRBD1 or TRBD2 (5 bases each). The germline V gene encodes CDR1 SEHNR and CDR2 FQNEAQ (reference sequence). This CDR3 has 13 amino acids. Trimming left V 5 bases short and J 7 bases short, with 12 bases between.

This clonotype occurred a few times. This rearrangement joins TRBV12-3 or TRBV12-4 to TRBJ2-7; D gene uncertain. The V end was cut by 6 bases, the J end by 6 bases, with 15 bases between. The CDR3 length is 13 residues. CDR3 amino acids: CASSPYQDREQYF. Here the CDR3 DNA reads TGTGCCAGCAGCCCCTACCAGGATCGCGAGCAGTACTTC.

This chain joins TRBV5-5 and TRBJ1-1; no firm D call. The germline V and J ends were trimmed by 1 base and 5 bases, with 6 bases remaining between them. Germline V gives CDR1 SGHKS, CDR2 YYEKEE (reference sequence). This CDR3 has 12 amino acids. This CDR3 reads CASSLTPTEAFF. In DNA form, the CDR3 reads TGTGCCAGCAGCTTGACTCCAACTGAAGCTTTCTTT. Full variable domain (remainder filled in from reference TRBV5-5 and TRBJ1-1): DAGVTQSPTHLIKTRGQQVTLRCSPISGHKSVSWYQQVLGQGPQFIFQYYEKEERGRGNFPDRFSARQFPNYSSELNVNALLLGDSALYLCASSLTPTEAFFGQGTRLTVV.

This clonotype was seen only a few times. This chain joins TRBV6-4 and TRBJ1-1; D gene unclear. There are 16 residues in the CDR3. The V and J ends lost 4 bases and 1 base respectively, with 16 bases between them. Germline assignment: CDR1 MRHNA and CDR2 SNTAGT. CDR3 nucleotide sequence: TGTGCCAGCAGTGGTCCCCTTCCGAGAGGGAACACTGAAGCTTTCTTT. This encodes CASSGPLPRGNTEAFF.

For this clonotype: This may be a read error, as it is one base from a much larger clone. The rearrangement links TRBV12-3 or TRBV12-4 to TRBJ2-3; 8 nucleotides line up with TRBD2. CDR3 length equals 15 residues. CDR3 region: CASSLLAGYTDKQYF. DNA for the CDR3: TGTGCCAGCAGTTTATTAGCGGGGTACACAGATAAGCAGTATTTT.

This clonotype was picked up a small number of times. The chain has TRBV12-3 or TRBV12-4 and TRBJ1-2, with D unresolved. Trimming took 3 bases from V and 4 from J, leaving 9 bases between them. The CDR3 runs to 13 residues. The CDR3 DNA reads TGTGCCAGCAGTTTTGAGGGATTCTATGGCTACACCTTC. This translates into CASSFEGFYGYTF.

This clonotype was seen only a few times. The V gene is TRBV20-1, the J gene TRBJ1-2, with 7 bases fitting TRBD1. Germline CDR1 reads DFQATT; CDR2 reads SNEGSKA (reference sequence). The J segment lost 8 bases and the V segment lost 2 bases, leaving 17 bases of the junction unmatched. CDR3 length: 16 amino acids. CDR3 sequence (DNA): TGCAGTGCTAGACCTCGCGACAGGGATCTCTACCTAGGCTACACCTTC. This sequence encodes CSARPRDRDLYLGYTF.

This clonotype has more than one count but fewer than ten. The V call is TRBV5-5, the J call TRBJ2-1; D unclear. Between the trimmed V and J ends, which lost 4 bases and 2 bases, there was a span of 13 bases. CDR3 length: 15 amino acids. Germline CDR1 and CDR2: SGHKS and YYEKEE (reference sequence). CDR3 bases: TGTGCCAGCAGCCAGGACGCCTCGGCCTACAATGAGCAGTTCTTC. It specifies CASSQDASAYNEQFF.

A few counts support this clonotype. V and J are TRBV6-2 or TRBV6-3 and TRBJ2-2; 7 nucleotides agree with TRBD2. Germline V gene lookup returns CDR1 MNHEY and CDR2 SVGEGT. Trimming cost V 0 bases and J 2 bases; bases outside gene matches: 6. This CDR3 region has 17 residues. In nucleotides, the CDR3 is TGTGCCAGCAGTTACTCGGGAGGGGCCACCAACACCGGGGAGCTGTTTTTT. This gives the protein CASSYSGGATNTGELFF.

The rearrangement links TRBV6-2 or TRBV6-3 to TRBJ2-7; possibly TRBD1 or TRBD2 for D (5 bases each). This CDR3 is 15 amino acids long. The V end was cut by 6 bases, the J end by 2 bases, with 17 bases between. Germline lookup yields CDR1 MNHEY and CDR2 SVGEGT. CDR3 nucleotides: TGTGCCAGCAGCCCCGGGACGACCGCGACCTACGAGCAGTACGTC. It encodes CASSPGTTATYEQYV.

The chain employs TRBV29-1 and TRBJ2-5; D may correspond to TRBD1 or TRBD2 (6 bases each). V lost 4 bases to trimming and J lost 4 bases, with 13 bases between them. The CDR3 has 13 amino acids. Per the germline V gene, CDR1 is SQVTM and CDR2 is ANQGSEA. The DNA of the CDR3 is TGCAGCGTTGGGGGGGCAAGTGGAGAGACCCAGTACTTC. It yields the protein CSVGGASGETQYF.

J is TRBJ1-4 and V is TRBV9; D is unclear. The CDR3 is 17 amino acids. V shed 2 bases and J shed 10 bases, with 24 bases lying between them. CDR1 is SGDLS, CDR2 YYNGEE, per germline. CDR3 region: CASSVAVGGPNIGKLFF. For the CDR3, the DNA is TGTGCCAGCAGCGTCGCAGTCGGTGGACCCAATATTGGAAAACTGTTTTTT. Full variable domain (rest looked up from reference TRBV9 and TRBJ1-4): DSGVTQTPKHLITATGQRVTLRCSPRSGDLSVYWYQQSLDQGLQFLIQYYNGEERAKGNILERFSAQQFPDLHSELNLSSLELGDSALYFCASSVAVGGPNIGKLFFGSGTQLSVL.

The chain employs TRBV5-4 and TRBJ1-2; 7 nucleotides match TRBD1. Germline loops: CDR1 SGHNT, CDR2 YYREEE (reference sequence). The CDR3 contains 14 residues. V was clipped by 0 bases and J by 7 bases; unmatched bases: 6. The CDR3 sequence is CASSLENRGGGYTF. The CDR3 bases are TGTGCCAGCAGCTTGGAGAACAGGGGTGGTGGCTACACCTTC.

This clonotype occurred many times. In DNA, the CDR3 is TGTGCCAGCAGTTTCCGGTCCCCCCAGCAGCATTTT. It is translated as CASSFRSPQQHF. The chain links TRBV28 to TRBJ1-5; D gene uncertain. The CDR3 runs to 12 residues. V dropped 3 bases and J dropped 13 bases, with 13 bases sitting between them. CDR1 MDHEN and CDR2 SYDVKM come from the germline V gene. Drawing the rest from reference TRBV28 and TRBJ1-5, the complete variable domain is DVKVTQSSRYLVKRTGEKVFLECVQDMDHENMFWYRQDPGLGLRLIYFSYDVKMKEKGDIPEGYSVSREKKERFSLILESASTNQTSMYLCASSFRSPQQHFGDGTRLSIL.

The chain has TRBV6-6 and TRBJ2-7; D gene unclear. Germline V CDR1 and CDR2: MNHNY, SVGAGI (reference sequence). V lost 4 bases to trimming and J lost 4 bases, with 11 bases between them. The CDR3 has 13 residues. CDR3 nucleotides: TGTGCCAGCAGTTCATCCCTTGGGTACGAGCAGTACGTC. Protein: CASSSSLGYEQYV.

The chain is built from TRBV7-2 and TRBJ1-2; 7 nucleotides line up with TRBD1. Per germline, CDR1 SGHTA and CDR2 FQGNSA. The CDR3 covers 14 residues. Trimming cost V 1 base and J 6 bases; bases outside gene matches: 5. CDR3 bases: TGTGCCAGCAGCTTAGGGACAGGTTATCATGGCTACACCTTC. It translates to CASSLGTGYHGYTF.

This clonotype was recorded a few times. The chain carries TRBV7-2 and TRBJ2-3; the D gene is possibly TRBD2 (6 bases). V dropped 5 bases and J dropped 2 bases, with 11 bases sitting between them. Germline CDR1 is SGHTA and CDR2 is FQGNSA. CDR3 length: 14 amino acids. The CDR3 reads CASSPGTLTDTQYF. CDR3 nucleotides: TGTGCCAGCAGCCCCGGGACTCTCACAGATACGCAGTATTTT.

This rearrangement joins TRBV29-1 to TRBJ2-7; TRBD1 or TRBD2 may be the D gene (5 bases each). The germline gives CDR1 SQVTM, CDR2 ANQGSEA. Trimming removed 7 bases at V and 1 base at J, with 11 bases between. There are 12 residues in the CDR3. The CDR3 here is CSAGDPSYEQYF. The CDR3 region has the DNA TGCAGCGCCGGGGACCCATCCTACGAGCAGTACTTC.

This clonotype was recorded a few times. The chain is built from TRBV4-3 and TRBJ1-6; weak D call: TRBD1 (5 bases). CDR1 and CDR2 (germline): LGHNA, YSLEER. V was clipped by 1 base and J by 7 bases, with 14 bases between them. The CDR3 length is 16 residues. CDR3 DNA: TGCGCCAGCAGCCAAGTTCCCCCAGGGCCCAATTCACCCCTCCACTTT. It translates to CASSQVPPGPNSPLHF.